The entry below gives a single T cell receptor beta chain sequence along with its context. Antigen unknown. Germline CDR1 and CDR2: MDHEN and SYDVKM. The junction had 4 bases not matched to a gene; V was cut back by 8 bases and J by 3 bases. The CDR3 is made up of 13 amino acids. Assay: immunoSEQ multiplex PCR; the TCRdb copy retains only in-frame clones and omits some. The data hold about 66,000 clones, with 85% observed a single time. The data derive from a study of OX40 agonist ivuxolimab in advanced cancers. As for the study in general: Patients enrolled in dose escalation were diagnosed with hepatocellular carcinoma, melanoma, renal cell or head and neck cancer. Study-wide results and limits: In CD8+ T cells, expanded clones were on average more numerous than in CD4+. Some patients without response likewise showed low normalized clonal expansion. CD4+ and CD8+ T cells in blood underwent clonal expansion by week 6 at 0.1 to 3.0 mg/kg.

The sample was CD4+ or CD8+ T cells sorted from blood, taken in a trial of the OX40 agonist ivuxolimab. The TCR was taken from an adult with an advanced solid tumor such as melanoma, head and neck, liver or kidney cancer. The genes are TRBV28 and TRBJ1-5; 7 nucleotides match TRBD1. CDR3 DNA: TGTGCCAGCTGGGGACAGTTCAATCAGCCCCAGCATTTT. Translated, it gives CASWGQFNQPQHF.